The 10 T cell receptor beta chains below come from one sample, sequenced in a study of T-cell reconstitution after alpha-beta-depleted transplantation in children. Library preparation (for TCRbeta) was performed with unique molecular identifiers. TCRdb re-derived calls from the PCR reads in MiXCR, one entry per CDR3 protein. The sample consists of 90,000 to 130,000 distinct CDR3 sequences, about a tenth of them appearing once. The sample was PBMCs, taken before TCRalphabeta/CD19-depleted stem cell transplant. These receptors were taken from a boy under 10 years old with acute lymphoblastic leukemia, due to receive a stem cell transplant.

The rearrangement joins TRBV6-2 or TRBV6-3 to TRBJ2-7; 8 nucleotides agree with TRBD1. The CDR3 spans 16 residues. Germline loops: CDR1 MNHEY, CDR2 SVGEGT. V lost 4 bases and J lost 4; bases outside the gene matches: 12. The CDR3 DNA is TGTGCCAGCAGTTCTTGGACAGGGACAACCCCTTACGAGCAGTACTTC. Protein: CASSSWTGTTPYEQYF.

This clonotype showed up just a few times. The chain has TRBV11-2 and TRBJ1-3; D ambiguous. Between the trimmed V and J ends, which lost 6 bases and 0 bases, there was a span of 15 bases. The CDR3 sequence is 16 residues long. Germline values: CDR1 SGHAT, CDR2 FQNNGV. This CDR3 is CASRRNGVSSGNTIYF. The CDR3 nucleotides are TGTGCCAGCAGGAGGAACGGGGTTTCCTCTGGAAACACCATATATTTT.

The V gene is TRBV7-6, the J gene TRBJ2-2; TRBD2 agrees at 11 bases. Germline lookup yields CDR1 SGHVS and CDR2 FNYEAQ. The CDR3 length is 17 residues. The V and J ends lost 3 bases and 5 bases, in that order; junction bases with no gene match: 8. CDR3 residues: CASSLLAGGAGTGELFF. The DNA for the CDR3 is TGTGCCAGCAGCTTGCTAGCGGGAGGTGCGGGAACCGGGGAGCTGTTTTTT.

This clonotype was seen repeatedly, ten times or more. V gene TRBV5-1 combines with J gene TRBJ2-3; 9 bases agree with TRBD2. Trimming cost V 0 bases and J 3 bases; bases outside gene matches: 2. Germline-derived CDR1 and CDR2 are SGHRS and YFSETQ. The CDR3 extends over 15 amino acids. DNA for the CDR3: TGCGCCAGCAGCTTGGTGGCGGGAGGGACAGATACGCAGTATTTT. Protein product: CASSLVAGGTDTQYF.

This CDR3 reads CASSIGAYNEQFF. The CDR3 nucleotides read TGTGCCAGCAGTATTGGAGCCTACAATGAGCAGTTCTTC. This chain connects TRBV27 to TRBJ2-1; D uncertain. V lost 5 bases, J lost 2 bases, and 7 bases lay in between. This CDR3 spans 13 amino acids. Germline lookup yields CDR1 MNHEY and CDR2 SMNVEV (reference sequence).

This clonotype was picked up a small number of times. The rearrangement joins TRBV5-1 to TRBJ2-7; tentatively, D is TRBD1 (5 bases). Deletions cut 0 bases from V and 2 bases from J, with 12 bases between. From germline, CDR1 is SGHRS and CDR2 YFSETQ. The CDR3 has 15 residues. CDR3 bases: TGCGCCAGCAGCTTGGAGGACACCCCCCCCTACGAGCAGTACTTC. It encodes CASSLEDTPPYEQYF.

This clonotype was seen at least ten times. The rearrangement joins TRBV12-3 or TRBV12-4 to TRBJ2-3; no definite D call. The ends were cut back, 2 bases at V and 0 bases at J, with 6 bases in the middle. This CDR3 comprises 14 residues. The CDR3 protein is CASSLKTSTDTQYF. The CDR3 nucleotides read TGTGCCAGCAGTTTAAAAACTAGCACAGATACGCAGTATTTT.

In this sample, this clonotype turned up a few times. The chain combines TRBV5-1 with TRBJ1-2, with D possibly being TRBD1 (5 bases). The CDR3 sequence is 14 residues long. The V gene lost 0 bases and the J gene lost 4 bases, with 10 bases spanning the gap. Germline V gives CDR1 SGHRS, CDR2 YFSETQ. The CDR3 DNA reads as TGCGCCAGCAGCTTGGGTGGGGCTAGCTATGGCTACACCTTC. Protein sequence: CASSLGGASYGYTF.

A note on this clonotype: A much larger clone lies one base from this, so it may be a read error. The rearrangement uses TRBV11-2 and TRBJ1-1, with D possibly TRBD1 on 5 matching bases. The CDR3 is made up of 14 amino acids. From germline, CDR1 is SGHAT and CDR2 FQNNGV. DNA of the CDR3: TGTGCCAGCAGCTTGGGACTTAAGAACACTGAAGATTTCTTT. Protein: CASSLGLKNTEDFF.

This clonotype was seen a few times. The V call is TRBV27, the J call TRBJ2-3, with D uncertain. V lost 3 bases to trimming and J lost 0 bases, with 4 bases between them. Germline CDR1 reads MNHEY; CDR2 reads SMNVEV (reference sequence). The CDR3 contains 13 residues. The CDR3 DNA is TGTGCCAGCAGTTTTTGGAGCACAGATACGCAGTATTTT. It is translated as CASSFWSTDTQYF.